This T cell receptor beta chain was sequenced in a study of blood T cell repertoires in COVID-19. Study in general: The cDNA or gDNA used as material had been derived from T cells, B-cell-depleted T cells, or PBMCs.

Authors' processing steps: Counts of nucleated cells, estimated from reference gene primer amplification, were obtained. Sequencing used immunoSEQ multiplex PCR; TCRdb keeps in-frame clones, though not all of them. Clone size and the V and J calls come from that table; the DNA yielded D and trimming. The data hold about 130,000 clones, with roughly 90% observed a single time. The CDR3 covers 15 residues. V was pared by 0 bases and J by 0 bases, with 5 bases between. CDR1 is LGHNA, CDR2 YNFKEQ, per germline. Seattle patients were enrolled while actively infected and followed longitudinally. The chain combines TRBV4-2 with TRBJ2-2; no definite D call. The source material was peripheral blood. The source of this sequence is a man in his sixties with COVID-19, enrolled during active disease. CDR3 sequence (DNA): TGTGCCAGCAGCCAAGAGAACTCGAACACCGGGGAGCTGTTTTTT. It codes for CASSQENSNTGELFF.